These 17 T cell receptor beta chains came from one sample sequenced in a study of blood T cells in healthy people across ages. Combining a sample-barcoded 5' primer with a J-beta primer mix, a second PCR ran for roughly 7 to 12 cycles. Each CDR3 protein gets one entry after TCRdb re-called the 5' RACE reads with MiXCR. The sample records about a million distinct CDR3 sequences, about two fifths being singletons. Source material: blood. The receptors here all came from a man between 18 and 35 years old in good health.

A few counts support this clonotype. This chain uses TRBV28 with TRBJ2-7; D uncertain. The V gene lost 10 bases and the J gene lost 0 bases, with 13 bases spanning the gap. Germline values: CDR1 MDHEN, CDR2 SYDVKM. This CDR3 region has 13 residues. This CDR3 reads CATSLGYSYEQYF. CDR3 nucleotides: TGTGCCACCTCCTTAGGGTACTCCTACGAGCAGTACTTC.

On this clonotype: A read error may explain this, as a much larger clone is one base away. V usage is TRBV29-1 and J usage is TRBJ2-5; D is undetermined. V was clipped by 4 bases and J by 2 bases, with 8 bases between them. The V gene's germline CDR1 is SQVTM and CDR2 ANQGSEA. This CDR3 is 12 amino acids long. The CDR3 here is CSVGSGQETQYF. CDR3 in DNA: TGCAGCGTTGGGTCCGGGCAAGAGACCCAGTACTTC.

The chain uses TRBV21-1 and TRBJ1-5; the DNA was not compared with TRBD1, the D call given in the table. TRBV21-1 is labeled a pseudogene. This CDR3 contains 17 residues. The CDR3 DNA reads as TGTGCCAGCAGCAAGAAAAAGGACAGCCATAGCAATCAGCCCCAGCATTTT. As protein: CASSKKKDSHSNQPQHF.

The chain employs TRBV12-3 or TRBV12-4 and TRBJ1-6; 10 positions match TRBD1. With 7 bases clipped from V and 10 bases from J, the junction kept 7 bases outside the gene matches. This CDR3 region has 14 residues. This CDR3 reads CASTPGQGYSPLHF. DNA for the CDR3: TGTGCCAGCACCCCGGGACAGGGGTACTCACCCCTCCACTTT.

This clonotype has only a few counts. CDR3 DNA sequence: TGTGCCACCAGTGATAATGAGGGTGTAAGAGATACGCAGTATTTT. Translated: CATSDNEGVRDTQYF. The chain employs TRBV24-1 and TRBJ2-3, with D maybe TRBD2 (5 bases). The V end lost 3 bases, the J end lost 5 bases, and 14 bases lay between the germline ends. CDR1 KGHDR and CDR2 SFDVKD come from the germline V gene. The CDR3 spans 15 residues.

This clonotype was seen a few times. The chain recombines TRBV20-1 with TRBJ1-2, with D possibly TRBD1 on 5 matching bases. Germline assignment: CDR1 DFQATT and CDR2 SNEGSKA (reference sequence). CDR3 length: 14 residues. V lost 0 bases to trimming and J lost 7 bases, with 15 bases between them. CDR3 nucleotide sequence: TGCAGTGCTAGAGAGCTTCTACCGGGACGTGGCTACACCTTC. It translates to CSARELLPGRGYTF.

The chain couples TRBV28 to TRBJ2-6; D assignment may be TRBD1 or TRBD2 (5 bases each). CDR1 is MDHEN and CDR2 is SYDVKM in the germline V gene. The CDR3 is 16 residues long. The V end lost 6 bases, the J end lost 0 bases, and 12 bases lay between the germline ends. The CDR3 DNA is TGTGCCAGCAGCGGGGCAGGTCCCTCTGGGGCCAACGTCCTGACTTTC. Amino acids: CASSGAGPSGANVLTF. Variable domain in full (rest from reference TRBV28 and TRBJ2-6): DVKVTQSSRYLVKRTGEKVFLECVQDMDHENMFWYRQDPGLGLRLIYFSYDVKMKEKGDIPEGYSVSREKKERFSLILESASTNQTSMYLCASSGAGPSGANVLTFGAGSRLTVL.

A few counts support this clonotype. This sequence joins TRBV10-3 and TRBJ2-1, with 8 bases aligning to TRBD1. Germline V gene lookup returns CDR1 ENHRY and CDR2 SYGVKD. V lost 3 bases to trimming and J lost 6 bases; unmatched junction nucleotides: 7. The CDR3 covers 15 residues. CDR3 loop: CAISDGTGLINEQFF. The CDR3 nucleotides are TGTGCCATCAGTGACGGGACAGGCCTAATCAATGAGCAGTTCTTC.

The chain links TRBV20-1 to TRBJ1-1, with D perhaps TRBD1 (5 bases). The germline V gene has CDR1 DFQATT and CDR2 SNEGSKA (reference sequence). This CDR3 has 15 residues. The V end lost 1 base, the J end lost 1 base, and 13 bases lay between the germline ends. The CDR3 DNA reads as TGCAGTGCTAGAGGATGGGAGGGACCGAACACTGAAGCTTTCTTT. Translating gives CSARGWEGPNTEAFF.

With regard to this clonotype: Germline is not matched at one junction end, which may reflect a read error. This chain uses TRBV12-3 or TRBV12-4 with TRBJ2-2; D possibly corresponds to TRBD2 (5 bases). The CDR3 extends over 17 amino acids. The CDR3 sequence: CASSWAAAFAGTGEQFF. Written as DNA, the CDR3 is TGTGCCAGCAGTTGGGCGGCTGCCTTTGCGGGCACCGGGGAGCAGTTTTTT.

The CDR3 spells CSARPPADTQYF. In nucleotides, the CDR3 is TGCAGTGCTAGACCCCCTGCAGATACGCAGTATTTT. The rearrangement uses TRBV20-1 and TRBJ2-3; D unresolved. Between the trimmed V and J ends, which lost 2 bases and 4 bases, there was a span of 7 bases. The CDR3 runs 12 residues. Germline CDR1 DFQATT, CDR2 SNEGSKA (reference sequence).

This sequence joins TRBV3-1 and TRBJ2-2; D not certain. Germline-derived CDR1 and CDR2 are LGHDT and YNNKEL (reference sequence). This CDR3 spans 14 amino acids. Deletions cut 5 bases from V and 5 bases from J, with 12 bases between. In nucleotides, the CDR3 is TGTGCCAGCAGCACCCCGGTCGGGACCGGGGAGCTGTTTTTT. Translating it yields CASSTPVGTGELFF. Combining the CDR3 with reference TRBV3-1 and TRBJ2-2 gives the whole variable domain DTAVSQTPKYLVTQMGNDKSIKCEQNLGHDTMYWYKQDSKKFLKIMFSYNNKELIINETVPNRFSPKSPDKAHLNLHINSLELGDSAVYFCASSTPVGTGELFFGEGSRLTVL.

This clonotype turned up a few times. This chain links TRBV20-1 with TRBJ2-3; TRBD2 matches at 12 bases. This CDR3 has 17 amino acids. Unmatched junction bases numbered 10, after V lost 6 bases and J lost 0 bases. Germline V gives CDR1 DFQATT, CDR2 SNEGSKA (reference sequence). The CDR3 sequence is CSATATSGGFSTDTQYF. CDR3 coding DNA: TGCAGTGCCACTGCTACTAGCGGGGGGTTTAGCACAGATACGCAGTATTTT.

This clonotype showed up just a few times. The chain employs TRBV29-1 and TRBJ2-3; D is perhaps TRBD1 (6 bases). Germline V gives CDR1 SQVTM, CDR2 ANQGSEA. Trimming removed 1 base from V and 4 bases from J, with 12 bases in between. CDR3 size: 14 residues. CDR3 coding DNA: TGCAGCGTTGAAGGTCGCCAGGGGCCAGATACGCAGTATTTT. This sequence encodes CSVEGRQGPDTQYF.

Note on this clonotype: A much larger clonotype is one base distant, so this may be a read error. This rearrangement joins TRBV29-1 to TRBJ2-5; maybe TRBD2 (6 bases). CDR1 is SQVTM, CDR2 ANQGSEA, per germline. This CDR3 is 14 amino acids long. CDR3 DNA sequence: TGCAACGTTGATGGGGGGTTACCGGAAGAGACCCAGTACTTC. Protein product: CNVDGGLPEETQYF.

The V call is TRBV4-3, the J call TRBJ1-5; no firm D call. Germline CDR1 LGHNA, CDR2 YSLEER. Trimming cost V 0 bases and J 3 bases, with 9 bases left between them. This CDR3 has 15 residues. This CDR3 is CASSQDPTPNQPQHF. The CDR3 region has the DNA TGCGCCAGCAGCCAAGATCCCACTCCCAATCAGCCCCAGCATTTT.

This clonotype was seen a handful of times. Here the CDR3 DNA reads TGCGCCAGCAGCCTTGATAGCGGGGGTGCAAACATTCAGTACTTC. Protein: CASSLDSGGANIQYF. This sequence joins TRBV4-3 and TRBJ2-4, with 9 bases that match TRBD2. Germline V lookup: CDR1 LGHNA, CDR2 YSLEER. The CDR3 loop spans 15 amino acids. The junction had 7 bases not matched to a gene; V was cut back by 4 bases and J by 6 bases.